Described below is a single T cell receptor beta chain sequence and its context. The antigen remains unidentified. CDR1 MNHEY and CDR2 SMNVEV come from the germline V gene (reference sequence). The V gene end was trimmed by 3 bases and the J gene end by 0 bases; junction bases not matched to a gene: 2. CDR3 length equals 14 residues. This record comes from a study of identical twins. General study findings and limits: Shared out-of-frame alpha sequences (those common to twins) showed excess low generation probability. Insertions were reduced in abundant cord blood beta clonotypes but not in memory repertoires. In zero-insertion analyses, partial confounding could arise from invariant MAIT and iNKT cells. Weaker excess twin sharing was observed in beta out-of-frame sequences.

TCRdb itself ran the 5' RACE reads through MiXCR, one entry per CDR3 protein. The table records hundreds of thousands of distinct CDR3 sequences, approximately 9% of them present only once. This clonotype was sampled from a woman aged 18-35 years in good health. The rearrangement links TRBV27 to TRBJ2-7, with TRBD2 identical over 7 bases. Sequencing used memory (CD45RO+) T cells sorted from blood. In DNA, the CDR3 is TGTGCCAGCAGTTTGCGGGAGAGCTCCTACGAGCAGTACTTC. Protein sequence: CASSLRESSYEQYF.